At least ten counts were recorded for the clone carrying this T cell receptor (beta chain). Its specificity is not known. This specimen comes from a study of early T cells in non-severe SARS-CoV-2 infection. About the research overall: Chains from this unsorted whole-blood bulk RNA could not be paired.

Individually, cDNA molecules had unique molecular identifiers attached to them. TCRdb fed the 5' RACE reads into MiXCR, producing one record per CDR3 protein. The sample carries around 77,000 distinct CDR3 sequences, less than 15% recorded once. Whole-study findings and limits: Lookups in VDJdb leaned toward anti-spike CD8 responses and missed private and CD4 specificities.

The CDR3 is made up of 16 amino acids. Trimming pared 0 bases from V and 0 bases from J, leaving 7 bases between. Germline-derived CDR1 and CDR2 are SGHDT and YYEEEE. This chain links TRBV5-6 with TRBJ2-6; tentative D call: TRBD1 (5 bases). The receptor's source is an adult who was a healthcare worker with PCR-confirmed SARS-CoV-2 infection or an uninfected control (not recorded which). The donor label of this sample is uncertain. Here the sequenced sample was whole blood, taken at baseline. In DNA, the CDR3 is TGTGCCAGCAGCTTGGCGACAGCCTCTGGGGCCAACGTCCTGACTTTC. This translates into CASSLATASGANVLTF.